The clone carrying this T cell receptor (beta chain) occurred many times. Its antigen is currently unknown. This entry is derived from a study of regulatory T cells in long-lasting Graves disease. General study findings and limits: With approximately 3,000 shared public clonotypes, persistent patients exceeded new patients, who shared about a thousand.

Time point: newly diagnosed GD, antithyroid drugs for less than 3 months. With RNA extracted from PBMCs as input, the TCR library was made. The CDR3 extends over 11 amino acids. Looked up from germline, CDR1 is DFQATT and CDR2 is SNEGSKA (reference sequence). Trimming cost V 8 bases and J 3 bases, with 11 bases left between them. Relying on iRepertoire HTBI primers and Arm-PCR of CDR3 regions, the team built TCR beta libraries. TCRdb itself ran the multiplex PCR reads through MiXCR, one entry per CDR3 protein. The sample includes 360,000 or so distinct CDR3 sequences, around 15% of them seen just once. These records were also assigned to another study, of T cells in Graves' hyperthyroidism and ophthalmopathy.

The sample here was peripheral blood mononuclear cells (PBMCs), taken at new diagnosis, from a patient treated with antithyroid drugs. This sequence joins TRBV20-1 and TRBJ2-7, with a weak D call TRBD2 (6 bases). The clonotype was recovered from a woman younger than 35 with Graves disease. The CDR3 loop is CSTSSGYEQYF. The CDR3 DNA reads as TGCAGTACAAGTAGCGGCTACGAGCAGTACTTC.